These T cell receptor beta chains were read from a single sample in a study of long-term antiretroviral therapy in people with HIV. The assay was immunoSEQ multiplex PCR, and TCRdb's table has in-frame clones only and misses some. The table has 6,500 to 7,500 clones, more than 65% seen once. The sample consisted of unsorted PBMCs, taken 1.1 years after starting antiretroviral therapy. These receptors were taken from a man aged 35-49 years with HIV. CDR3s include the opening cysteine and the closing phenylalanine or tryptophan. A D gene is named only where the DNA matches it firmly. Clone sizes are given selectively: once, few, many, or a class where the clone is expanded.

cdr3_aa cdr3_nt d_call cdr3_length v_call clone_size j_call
CAWSRRGGAGTGELFF TGTGCCTGGAGTCGAAGAGGGGGCGCGGGCACCGGGGAGCTGTTTTTT TRBD1 16 TRBV30 - TRBJ2-2
CASRDTGADNSPLHF TGTGCCAGCAGGGATACGGGGGCGGATAATTCACCCCTCCACTTT - 15 TRBV2 - TRBJ1-6
CSVQMGGGELFF TGCAGCGTCCAGATGGGGGGCGGGGAGCTGTTTTTT - 12 TRBV29-1 - TRBJ2-2
CASSLRTSNTEAFF TGTGCCAGCAGCCTGCGGACGTCGAACACTGAAGCTTTCTTT - 14 TRBV6-5 - TRBJ1-1
CASSPTRGNYEQYF TGTGCCAGCAGTCCCACTCGGGGAAACTACGAGCAGTACTTC - 14 TRBV27 - TRBJ2-7
CASSTGGGFNQPQHF TGTGCCAGTAGTACTGGGGGAGGATTCAATCAGCCCCAGCATTTT - 15 TRBV19 - TRBJ1-5
CASSQVQGELFF TGTGCCAGCAGCCAGGTCCAGGGAGAACTGTTTTTT - 12 TRBV5-6 - TRBJ1-4
CAWSVMMGMDTEAFF TGTGCCTGGAGTGTAATGATGGGGATGGACACTGAAGCTTTCTTT - 15 TRBV30 medium-sized TRBJ1-1
CASSYAGTGSPGLHF TGTGCCAGCAGTTACGCCGGGACAGGGAGCCCTGGGCTCCACTTT TRBD1 15 TRBV6-5 few TRBJ1-6
CASSPPAGPSYEQYF TGTGCCAGCTCACCACCGGCAGGGCCCTCCTACGAGCAGTACTTC - 15 TRBV18 once TRBJ2-7
CASSGGGGYYEQYF TGTGCCAGCAGCGGAGGGGGAGGTTACTACGAGCAGTACTTC - 14 TRBV9 - TRBJ2-7
CASSEKWERVYEQYF TGTGCCAGCAGTGAAAAGTGGGAGCGGGTCTACGAGCAGTACTTC - 15 TRBV2 - TRBJ2-7
CASSLENQPQHF TGTGCCAGCAGCTTGGAGAATCAGCCCCAGCATTTT - 12 TRBV7-9 - TRBJ1-5
CASRTSHTGELFF TGTGCCAGCAGAACTAGTCACACCGGGGAGCTGTTTTTT - 13 TRBV6-5 - TRBJ2-2
CASSRTWDRTYEQYF TGTGCCAGCAGCCGGACCTGGGACAGGACCTACGAGCAGTACTTC TRBD1 15 TRBV5-6 - TRBJ2-7
CSALLRSSGNTIYF TGCAGCGCCCTACTCAGGAGTTCTGGAAACACCATATATTTT - 14 TRBV29-1 - TRBJ1-3
CASSLLGSETQYF TGTGCCAGCAGCTTGTTAGGGTCGGAGACCCAGTACTTC - 13 TRBV7-9 once TRBJ2-5
CASNHHDQAFF TGTGCCAGTAATCATCATGATCAAGCTTTCTTT - 11 TRBV19 - TRBJ1-1
CASSPGDGRLHTF TGTGCCAGCTCACCGGGAGACGGCCGCTTGCACACCTTC - 13 TRBV18 few TRBJ1-2
CASNREGGSNQPQHF TGTGCCAGCAACCGTGAGGGGGGAAGCAATCAGCCCCAGCATTTT - 15 TRBV2 few TRBJ1-5
CASSFGTGGVEDTQYF TGTGCCAGCAGCTTTGGGACAGGGGGCGTGGAAGATACGCAGTATTTT TRBD1 16 TRBV5-4 few TRBJ2-3
CASSAGARGVHEQYF TGTGCCAGCAGCGCCGGGGCGAGGGGGGTCCACGAGCAGTACTTC - 15 TRBV7-9 - TRBJ2-7
CASSLVGVYETQYF TGTGCCAGCAGCTTAGTAGGGGTTTATGAGACCCAGTACTTC - 14 TRBV11-2 once TRBJ2-5
CASSTDRVGQETQYF TGCGCCAGCAGCACCGACAGGGTCGGCCAAGAGACCCAGTACTTC TRBD1 15 TRBV5-1 - TRBJ2-5
CASSLETGPYEQYF TGTGCCAGCAGCTTAGAAACAGGGCCCTACGAGCAGTACTTC - 14 TRBV11-2 - TRBJ2-7
CASSSESNEKLFF TGTGCCAGCAGCTCGGAGTCAAATGAAAAACTGTTTTTT - 13 TRBV7-6 - TRBJ1-4
CASSRDVGSSYEQYF TGCGCCAGCAGCCGGGACGTGGGAAGCTCCTACGAGCAGTACTTC - 15 TRBV5-1 - TRBJ2-7
CASSVGVGAGTEAFF TGTGCCAGCAGCGTAGGCGTAGGGGCGGGTACTGAAGCTTTCTTT - 15 TRBV9 - TRBJ1-1
CAWSAQGGSSYEQYF TGTGCCTGGAGTGCCCAGGGGGGAAGCTCCTACGAGCAGTACTTC - 15 TRBV30 - TRBJ2-7
CASRPAGEDSPLHF TGTGCCAGCAGGCCGGCAGGGGAGGATTCACCCCTCCACTTT - 14 TRBV6-6 few TRBJ1-6
CASSLGRKDEQYF TGTGCCAGCAGCTTAGGGCGGAAAGACGAGCAGTACTTC - 13 TRBV11-2 - TRBJ2-7
CASRGQGGNEKLFF TGTGCCAGCAGGGGGCAGGGCGGTAATGAAAAACTGTTTTTT - 14 TRBV7-8 - TRBJ1-4
CASSLEGNTEAFF TGTGCCAGCAGCTTAGAGGGGAACACTGAAGCTTTCTTT - 13 TRBV11-2 - TRBJ1-1
CASSSWTSPGANSPLHF TGTGCCAGTAGTTCCTGGACTTCCCCCGGCGCCAATTCACCCCTCCACTTT - 17 TRBV19 - TRBJ1-6
CASSIRLGSGEQYF TGTGCCAGCAGTATCAGGTTAGGTTCGGGGGAGCAGTACTTC - 14 TRBV27 - TRBJ2-7
CASRGLTGNTIYF TGTGCCAGCAGAGGGCTAACGGGAAACACCATATATTTT - 13 TRBV6-1 few TRBJ1-3
CASSRDRSGYEQYF TGTGCCAGCAGTAGGGACCGGAGTGGCTACGAGCAGTACTTC - 14 TRBV6-1 - TRBJ2-7
CASSLTSVSTEAFF TGTGCCAGCAGCTTAACAAGCGTATCCACTGAAGCTTTCTTT - 14 TRBV7-3 - TRBJ1-1
CASSPPSEETQYF TGTGCCAGCAGCCCCCCTAGCGAAGAGACCCAGTACTTC - 13 TRBV7-9 - TRBJ2-5
CASSDAEEGWQETQYF TGCGCCAGCAGTGATGCCGAAGAGGGGTGGCAAGAGACCCAGTACTTC - 16 TRBV10-2 - TRBJ2-5
CASRLIRSGNTEAFF TGTGCCAGCAGGCTGATTAGGAGTGGGAACACTGAAGCTTTCTTT - 15 TRBV11-2 - TRBJ1-1
CASSIDRGSSPLHF TGTGCCAGTAGTATAGATAGGGGAAGTTCACCCCTCCACTTT - 14 TRBV19 - TRBJ1-6
CASSLGQGSSYEQYF TGTGCCAGCAGCTTAGGGCAGGGGTCCTCCTACGAGCAGTACTTC - 15 TRBV13 large TRBJ2-7
CASSPGIRGRSYNEQFF TGCGCCAGCAGCCCTGGGATAAGGGGCCGCTCCTACAATGAGCAGTTCTTC - 17 TRBV4-1 - TRBJ2-1
CASSPGGGSYGYTF TGTGCCAGCAGTCCGGGGGGAGGGAGTTATGGCTACACCTTC - 14 TRBV27 - TRBJ1-2
CASSERGLSYEQYF TGTGCCAGCAGCGAGAGGGGGCTCTCCTACGAGCAGTACTTC TRBD1 14 TRBV2 - TRBJ2-7
CATRDTPRGGANVLTF TGCGCCACCCGGGACACCCCCCGGGGTGGGGCCAACGTCCTGACTTTC - 16 TRBV5-1 - TRBJ2-6
CASSSDYEQYF TGTGCCAGCAGCTCCGACTACGAGCAGTACTTC - 11 TRBV5-4 - TRBJ2-7
CSVAVISTEAFF TGCAGCGTTGCGGTTATTAGCACTGAAGCTTTCTTT - 12 TRBV29-1 - TRBJ1-1
CASSPPDRSSYNEQFF TGTGCCAGCAGCCCTCCTGACAGATCCTCCTACAATGAGCAGTTCTTC - 16 TRBV9 - TRBJ2-1
CASSQDRSLQTEAFF TGTGCCAGCAGTCAGGACAGGTCGTTACAGACTGAAGCTTTCTTT TRBD1 15 TRBV27 - TRBJ1-1
CASSYGTGVEQPQHF TGTGCCAGCAGCTACGGGACAGGGGTAGAACAGCCCCAGCATTTT TRBD1 15 TRBV5-6 - TRBJ1-5
CASSPRTSGNTGELFF TGCGCCAGCAGCCCCCGGACTAGCGGGAACACCGGGGAGCTGTTTTTT TRBD2 16 TRBV4-1 - TRBJ2-2
CASSLSSNQPQHF TGTGCCAGCAGTTTATCTTCCAATCAGCCCCAGCATTTT - 13 TRBV27 - TRBJ1-5
CASKVDRGYEQYF TGTGCCAGCAAAGTGGACCGCGGCTACGAGCAGTACTTC - 13 TRBV5-4 - TRBJ2-7
CASKGPGRPHMNTEAFF TGTGCCAGCAAAGGGCCCGGCAGACCGCACATGAACACTGAAGCTTTCTTT - 17 TRBV11-3 once TRBJ1-1
CASSPSYNEQFF TGTGCCAGCAGTCCTAGTTACAATGAGCAGTTCTTC - 12 TRBV27 - TRBJ2-1
CASSSLGLSYEQYF TGTGCCAGCAGCTCCCTAGGGTTGAGCTACGAGCAGTACTTC - 14 TRBV11-2 - TRBJ2-7
CASSLAQEGEQFF TGTGCCAGCAGCTTGGCCCAAGAGGGTGAGCAGTTCTTC - 13 TRBV5-6 - TRBJ2-1